This TCR beta chain was identified in a study of blood T cells in healthy people across ages. Findings and caveats of the study: Relative to aged donors, long-lived donors carried more naive CD4+ cells and displayed higher diversity.

Worth noting for this clonotype: Its antigen is as yet unknown.

The germline V gene encodes CDR1 MNHEY and CDR2 SMNVEV (reference sequence). Deletions cut 0 bases from V and 0 bases from J, with 10 bases between. CDR3 length: 16 residues. A sample-barcoded 5' primer and a J-beta primer mix were used in a second PCR of roughly 7 to 11 cycles. Via MiXCR, TCRdb re-called the 5' RACE reads, giving one row per CDR3 protein. The top ten hold about 10% of the sample, which has 1.6 million or so distinct CDR3 sequences, around 36% seen once. The chain is built from TRBV27 and TRBJ2-3; tentatively, D is TRBD1 (5 bases). Sequencing input: blood. This receptor was identified in a woman under 40 in good health. CDR3 nucleotides: TGTGCCAGCAGTTTATCGGGGCCTTCTAGCACAGATACGCAGTATTTT. Its protein is CASSLSGPSSTDTQYF.